This paragraph covers one T cell receptor beta chain sequence. Antigen unknown. The data originate from a study of T-cell memory formation after mild COVID-19. Study in general: The TCR clusters were mostly specific to one donor. Whole-study findings and limits: Pre-infection memory carried some responding clones, suggesting that cross-reactive memory joined. Contracting CD4+ clones sat mainly in CM and EM; CD8+ in EMRA. Day 15 to 85 contractors were CD4/CD8 balanced; later expanders leaned CD4+.

One entry per CDR3 protein, called by TCRdb with MiXCR from the 5' RACE reads. The table lists 400,000 to 500,000 distinct CDR3 sequences, approximately 24% of them singletons, with 8.5% to 10% in the top ten. V lost 4 bases, J lost 7 bases, and 10 bases stayed unmatched. This CDR3 region has 16 residues. Germline assignment: CDR1 LGHNA and CDR2 YNFKEQ. This clonotype originated in an adult woman who had mild COVID-19 (a few samples of this study predate the infection). Cell type and time point are not known. Input material: PBMCs or a T cell subset sorted from them (not recorded which). The V and J genes are TRBV4-2 and TRBJ2-1; 10 nucleotides align to TRBD2. The CDR3 region has the DNA TGTGCCAGCAGCCTCCTGCGAGCGGGGGGGCTGAATGAGCAGTTCTTC. Translation gives CASSLLRAGGLNEQFF.